A few counts support the clone carrying this T cell receptor (beta chain). Its antigen remains unidentified. Donors consisted of healthy bone marrow donors. This sample is drawn from a study of cytomegalovirus exposure and HLA in healthy donors. General study findings and limits: High specificity and sensitivity for cytomegalovirus status were reported for the classifier.

With 60 Vbeta and 13 Jbeta primers, the PCR was carried out. Some clones are missing from TCRdb's copy, which holds only in-frame ones; the method was immunoSEQ multiplex PCR. This sample carries around 150,000 clones, about three quarters of them seen once, and the ten largest clones take approximately 2%. The CDR3 consists of 15 residues. Germline V lookup: CDR1 SGHNT, CDR2 YYREEE (reference sequence). Trimming took 6 bases from V and 0 from J; bases not matched to a gene: 7. This clonotype was obtained from a female donor in good health and CMV-seronegative. The sequenced sample consisted of PBMCs. This chain joins TRBV5-4 and TRBJ2-3; 7 bases map to TRBD1. CDR3 sequence (DNA): TGTGCCAGCACTGATACACAGGGGAGCACAGATACGCAGTATTTT. As protein: CASTDTQGSTDTQYF.